The entry that follows covers one T cell receptor (beta chain) sequence. Its target is unknown. Unsorted whole blood supplied the blood RNA, and germline DNA was isolated too. Those patients suffered from chronic HBV infection and were treatment-naive. The record originates from a study of tumor-infiltrating lymphocytes in primary liver carcinoma. Overall study: Ages ranged from 30 to 69, with HCC or mixed HCC-cholangiocarcinoma. Samples had roughly 3.5 to 8 million productive TCRbeta reads, comparable between tissue types. Overall study results and limits: Tumor region pairs shared more overlap than did tumor-adjacent and tumor-blood pairs.

From around 500 ng total RNA, TCR beta cDNA was generated with a primer in the constant region. A slightly modified ARM-PCR protocol with three nested multiplex PCR rounds produced these TCR beta libraries. The two initial PCR rounds, around 11 cycles each, used TRBV1-TRBV30 forward and C-beta reverse primers. MiXCR, applied by TCRdb to the multiplex PCR reads, yields one record per CDR3 protein. The table records 150,000 to 200,000 distinct CDR3 sequences, approximately 60% of them present only once. The V gene end was trimmed by 4 bases and the J gene end by 6 bases; junction bases not matched to a gene: 5. Germline V CDR1 and CDR2: SGHRS, YFSETQ. This CDR3 has 15 residues.

The chain couples TRBV5-1 to TRBJ2-2, with 11 bases lining up with TRBD1. The sample was peripheral blood. This clonotype was obtained from a man between 40 and 49 years old with primary liver carcinoma and hepatitis B virus infection. The CDR3, as DNA: TGCGCCAGCAGCGCCCTGGGACAGGGGGCCGGGGAGCTGTTTTTT. It translates to CASSALGQGAGELFF.